The 30 T cell receptor beta chains below come from one sample, sequenced in a study of T-cell reconstitution after alpha-beta-depleted transplantation in children (dated by TCRdb to the mid-2010s). The treatment or condition label for this specimen denotes: allogeneic hematopoietic cell transplantation with graft depleted of TCRalphabeta T cells and CD19 B cells. Library construction relied on PCR. TCRdb records Illumina HiSeq 2500 as the sequencer. TCR library preparation used molecular barcoding, with unique molecular identifiers applied to normalize quantification of the TCRbeta repertoire. TCRdb trimmed the raw reads at Q25, called clones with MiXCR and kept productive beta chains. Entries are consolidated by CDR3 protein sequence, retaining the most common genes and DNA. Across this sample there are around 250,000 distinct CDR3 sequences, with roughly 24% seen only once. The biggest ten clones account for 2.6% of the sample.

The sample here was PBMCs, taken before TCRalphabeta/CD19-depleted stem cell transplant. These TCRs come from a girl aged 2 to 10 with Fanconi anemia, due to receive a stem cell transplant.

The V gene is TRBV20-1, the J gene TRBJ1-6; unclear D gene. The CDR3 extends over 13 amino acids. Germline V CDR1 and CDR2: DFQATT, SNEGSKA (reference sequence). V was pared by 1 base and J by 9 bases, with 10 bases between. CDR3 region: CSARVQIGSPLHF. In nucleotides, the CDR3 is TGCAGTGCTAGAGTACAGATTGGTTCACCCCTCCACTTT.

The V and J genes are TRBV28 and TRBJ2-7, with D perhaps being TRBD1 or TRBD2 (6 bases each). In germline, CDR1 is MDHEN, CDR2 SYDVKM. V lost 4 bases, J lost 0 bases, and 10 bases lay in between. The CDR3 has 14 residues. In DNA form, the CDR3 reads TGTGCCAGCAGTTGGGGGGCAAGCTCCTACGAGCAGTACTTC. It specifies CASSWGASSYEQYF.

CDR3 residues: CSAPLALDNEQFF. CDR3 bases: TGCAGCGCCCCCCTAGCGTTGGACAATGAGCAGTTCTTC. J is TRBJ2-1 and V is TRBV29-1, with D perhaps TRBD2 (6 bases). Germline CDR1 and CDR2: SQVTM and ANQGSEA. Trimming removed 7 bases from V and 5 bases from J, with 15 bases in between. The CDR3 has 13 residues.

This clonotype was counted at least ten times. DNA of the CDR3: TGCAGCGTTGAGGAGGGATCGAACACCGGGGAGCTGTTTTTT. Protein sequence: CSVEEGSNTGELFF. The chain joins TRBV29-1 to TRBJ2-2, with D possibly being TRBD2 (6 bases). Trimming pared 3 bases from V and 0 bases from J, leaving 8 bases between. There are 14 residues in the CDR3. CDR1 is SQVTM, CDR2 ANQGSEA, per germline.

This clonotype appeared many times. J is TRBJ2-7 and V is TRBV10-2; no definite D call. From germline, CDR1 is WSHSY and CDR2 SAAADI. The CDR3 sequence is 14 residues long. Trimming cost V 8 bases and J 3 bases, with 17 bases left between them. The CDR3 region has the DNA TGCGCCAGCGGATCCGGAGCTATACGCTACGAGCAGTACTTC. Translation gives CASGSGAIRYEQYF.

In this sample, this clonotype turned up once. This chain connects TRBV6-5 to TRBJ2-1; 7 nucleotides agree with TRBD1. Germline loops: CDR1 MNHEY, CDR2 SVGAGI. The length of the CDR3 is 15 residues. V dropped 2 bases and J dropped 3; count of bases not matched to a gene: 4. Here the CDR3 DNA reads TGTGCCAGCAGTTACGGACAGGCAATCTACAATGAGCAGTTCTTC. As protein: CASSYGQAIYNEQFF.

There are many counts of this clonotype. The chain has TRBV24-1 and TRBJ2-2; possibly TRBD1 for D (8 bases). Germline assignment: CDR1 KGHDR and CDR2 SFDVKD. Trimming shortened V by 7 bases and J by 5 bases, and 22 bases separated the two germline ends. The CDR3 runs 17 residues. The chain's CDR3 is CATRNVYRGEGTGELFF. Here the CDR3 DNA reads TGTGCCACCAGGAACGTTTACAGGGGGGAGGGAACCGGGGAGCTGTTTTTT.

This clonotype was seen ten or more times. This sequence joins TRBV20-1 and TRBJ2-7; 11 bases are a match to TRBD2. V was clipped by 6 bases and J by 0 bases; unmatched bases: 4. The V gene's germline CDR1 is DFQATT and CDR2 SNEGSKA (reference sequence). The CDR3 sequence is 14 residues long. As DNA, the CDR3 is TGCAGTGCAGAGGGACTAGCGGTCTCCTACGAGCAGTACTTC. Protein sequence: CSAEGLAVSYEQYF.

The chain couples TRBV4-2 to TRBJ2-1; 8 nucleotides match TRBD2. Trimming cost V 7 bases and J 4 bases; bases outside gene matches: 9. The CDR3 is 15 amino acids. The germline V gene has CDR1 LGHNA and CDR2 YNFKEQ. The chain's CDR3 is CASTSKAGGYNEQFF. In DNA, the CDR3 is TGTGCCAGCACCTCCAAGGCGGGAGGTTACAATGAGCAGTTCTTC.

The genes are TRBV6-5 and TRBJ1-5; 7 bases are a match to TRBD1. The V gene end was trimmed by 0 bases and the J gene end by 5 bases; junction bases not matched to a gene: 4. The CDR3 spans 15 residues. Germline CDR1 and CDR2: MNHEY and SVGAGI. Here the CDR3 reads CASSYSGTDYQPQHF. DNA of the CDR3: TGTGCCAGCAGTTACTCGGGGACAGACTATCAGCCCCAGCATTTT.

This clonotype was counted many times. The genes are TRBV20-1 and TRBJ2-7; no reliable D call. This CDR3 is built from 13 residues. Trimming pared 3 bases from V and 1 base from J, leaving 10 bases between. Per germline, CDR1 DFQATT and CDR2 SNEGSKA (reference sequence). The DNA for the CDR3 is TGCAGTGCTAGTACTCGAGAGTCCTACGAGCAGTACTTC. It codes for CSASTRESYEQYF.

This clonotype was counted a few times. This rearrangement joins TRBV6-1 to TRBJ1-6; D may be TRBD1 (6 bases). This CDR3 has 15 residues. Germline V lookup: CDR1 MNHNS, CDR2 SASEGT. V was pared by 4 bases and J by 9 bases, with 16 bases between. The CDR3 sequence is CASSAAMGAGSPLHF. The CDR3 DNA sequence: TGTGCCAGCAGTGCCGCCATGGGGGCGGGTTCACCCCTCCACTTT.

The chain is built from TRBV7-2 and TRBJ2-2; TRBD1 aligns across 8 bases. CDR1 is SGHTA and CDR2 is FQGNSA in the germline V gene. The CDR3 is made up of 14 amino acids. J gave up 6 bases and V 6 bases, and 6 bases lay outside the gene matches. This chain's CDR3 is CASRGSTGAGELFF. The CDR3 DNA is TGTGCCAGCAGAGGATCGACAGGGGCCGGGGAGCTGTTTTTT.

This clonotype has a handful of counts. This chain uses TRBV7-9 with TRBJ1-6; D is unresolved. This CDR3 has 13 residues. Germline V gene lookup returns CDR1 SEHNR and CDR2 FQNEAQ (reference sequence). Trimming pared 3 bases from V and 7 bases from J, leaving 7 bases between. The CDR3, as DNA: TGTGCCAGCAGCTTCAAGAGGAATTCACCCCTCCACTTT. This translates into CASSFKRNSPLHF. The full variable domain, its missing parts supplied by reference TRBV7-9 and TRBJ1-6, is DTGVSQNPRHKITKRGQNVTFRCDPISEHNRLYWYRQTLGQGPEFLTYFQNEAQLEKSRLLSDRFSAERPKGSFSTLEIQRTEQGDSAMYLCASSFKRNSPLHFGNGTRLTVT.

A word on this clonotype: A much larger clone is a single base away; this may be a read error. V is TRBV12-3 or TRBV12-4 and J is TRBJ2-4; D call uncertain. The CDR3 is 14 amino acids. CDR3 protein: CASSRDRAKNIRYF. CDR3 DNA sequence: TGTGCCAGCAGTCGCGACCGAGCCAAAAACATTCGGTACTTC.

There are many counts of this clonotype. The V and J genes are TRBV12-3 or TRBV12-4 and TRBJ2-1; TRBD1 aligns across 7 bases. V lost 5 bases, J lost 3 bases, and 4 bases stayed unmatched. The CDR3 length is 14 residues. CDR3 in amino acids: CASSEQGHYNEQFF. CDR3 DNA sequence: TGTGCCAGCAGTGAACAGGGGCACTACAATGAGCAGTTCTTC.

This clonotype was seen repeatedly, ten times or more. V is TRBV7-2 and J is TRBJ2-1; D not resolved. CDR1 SGHTA and CDR2 FQGNSA come from the germline V gene. The CDR3 covers 15 residues. The V and J ends lost 3 bases and 2 bases respectively, with 11 bases between them. The CDR3 sequence: CASSFRLTTYNEQFF. The DNA for the CDR3 is TGTGCCAGCAGCTTCCGACTTACTACCTACAATGAGCAGTTCTTC.

This clonotype has a count of ten or more. The J gene is TRBJ2-7, the V gene TRBV12-3 or TRBV12-4, with TRBD1 as a possible D gene (5 bases). The length of the CDR3 is 15 residues. The ends were cut back, 2 bases at V and 2 bases at J, with 13 bases in the middle. CDR3 sequence (DNA): TGTGCCAGCAGTTTATGGCAGGGTGGTACCTACGAGCAGTACTTC. Its translation is CASSLWQGGTYEQYF.

The chain is built from TRBV9 and TRBJ2-3; weak D call: TRBD2 (6 bases). Trimming took 0 bases from V and 4 from J, leaving 9 bases between them. Germline assignment: CDR1 SGDLS and CDR2 YYNGEE. The CDR3 length is 14 residues. CDR3 sequence: CASSVVTSSDTQYF. The CDR3 DNA sequence: TGTGCCAGCAGCGTAGTGACTAGTTCAGATACGCAGTATTTT.

The genes are TRBV4-1 and TRBJ2-1, with TRBD2 identical over 9 bases. This CDR3 region has 17 residues. Germline loops: CDR1 MGHRA, CDR2 YSYEKL. The J segment lost 7 bases and the V segment lost 0 bases, leaving 10 bases of the junction unmatched. The CDR3 is CASSQDGQLAGTNEQFF. CDR3 coding DNA: TGCGCCAGCAGCCAAGATGGGCAGCTAGCGGGGACTAATGAGCAGTTCTTC.

This clonotype has only a few counts. This sequence joins TRBV29-1 and TRBJ1-1; TRBD1 matches at 10 bases. With 4 bases clipped from V and 2 bases from J, the junction kept 4 bases outside the gene matches. The CDR3 totals 14 residues. The germline V gene encodes CDR1 SQVTM and CDR2 ANQGSEA. Here the CDR3 DNA reads TGCAGCGTTGGACAGGGGGCCGGTAACACTGAAGCTTTCTTT. This gives the protein CSVGQGAGNTEAFF.

The gene calls are TRBV5-1 and TRBJ2-6; D is unresolved. The CDR3 totals 15 residues. V lost 3 bases and J lost 2, with 9 bases in between. CDR1 and CDR2 (germline): SGHRS, YFSETQ. This chain's CDR3 is CASSSYKPGANVLTF. In nucleotides, the CDR3 is TGCGCCAGCAGCTCCTACAAACCTGGGGCCAACGTCCTGACTTTC.

There are many counts of this clonotype. For the CDR3, the DNA is TGCAGTGCTAGAGTACCAGGGCTCTATGGCTACACCTTC. It is translated as CSARVPGLYGYTF. J is TRBJ1-2 and V is TRBV20-1, with D tentatively TRBD1 (5 bases). There are 13 residues in the CDR3. V dropped 1 base and J dropped 4 bases, with 10 bases sitting between them. CDR1 is DFQATT and CDR2 is SNEGSKA in the germline V gene (reference sequence).

This clonotype was counted many times. The CDR3 reads CASSLLTGVWAGEQYF. Written as DNA, the CDR3 is TGTGCCAGCAGCTTATTAACGGGAGTCTGGGCGGGAGAGCAGTACTTC. The chain is built from TRBV7-2 and TRBJ2-7; D might be TRBD2 (6 bases). The CDR3 loop spans 16 amino acids. Germline V gene lookup returns CDR1 SGHTA and CDR2 FQGNSA. Trimming stripped 2 bases from V and 7 bases from J, with 21 bases between. The variable domain in full, completed from reference TRBV7-2 and TRBJ2-7, reads GAGVSQSPSNKVTEKGKDVELRCDPISGHTALYWYRQSLGQGLEFLIYFQGNSAPDKSGLPSDRFSAERTGGSVSTLTIQRTQQEDSAVYLCASSLLTGVWAGEQYFGPGTRLTVT.

The chain links TRBV30 to TRBJ2-2; D gene unclear. Germline assignment: CDR1 GTSNPN and CDR2 SVGIG (reference sequence). The CDR3 sequence is 15 residues long. V was pared by 4 bases and J by 5 bases, with 17 bases between. The chain's CDR3 is CAWKPAYSRTGELFF. The CDR3 region has the DNA TGTGCCTGGAAGCCTGCGTACAGTAGAACCGGGGAGCTGTTTTTT.

This chain uses TRBV7-8 with TRBJ1-1, with D hard to call. The V end was cut by 5 bases, the J end by 7 bases, with 11 bases between. The CDR3 is 12 residues long. Germline CDR1 is SGHVS and CDR2 is FQNEAQ. The CDR3 region has the DNA TGTGCCAGCAGCAGTGGACGGGTTGAAGCTTTCTTT. Translation: CASSSGRVEAFF.

The chain couples TRBV5-1 to TRBJ2-5; 11 bases map to TRBD2. There are 16 residues in the CDR3. The V and J ends lost 6 bases and 5 bases, in that order; junction bases with no gene match: 12. Looked up from germline, CDR1 is SGHRS and CDR2 is YFSETQ. The DNA for the CDR3 is TGCGCCAGCAATACCGGGACTAGCGGCCTAACGGAGACCCAGTACTTC. It specifies CASNTGTSGLTETQYF.

The rearrangement joins TRBV6-5 to TRBJ2-1, with TRBD1 matching 7 bases. V dropped 2 bases and J dropped 6; count of bases not matched to a gene: 4. This CDR3 comprises 14 residues. Germline CDR1 MNHEY, CDR2 SVGAGI. The CDR3, as DNA: TGTGCCAGCAGTTACCGGGACAGCCGCAATGAGCAGTTCTTC. Translation: CASSYRDSRNEQFF.

This clonotype has just a few counts. V gene TRBV5-1 combines with J gene TRBJ2-2, with 7 nucleotides matching TRBD1. The J segment lost 4 bases and the V segment lost 3 bases, leaving 9 bases of the junction unmatched. The V gene's germline CDR1 is SGHRS and CDR2 YFSETQ. CDR3 size: 16 residues. The CDR3 sequence is CASSYSTGDLTGELFF. The CDR3 DNA reads as TGCGCCAGCAGCTATTCCACAGGGGACCTCACCGGGGAGCTGTTTTTT.

In this sample, this clonotype turned up many times. The gene calls are TRBV29-1 and TRBJ2-5; D is possibly TRBD2 (6 bases). Trimming cost V 0 bases and J 5 bases, with 16 bases left between them. Germline V gene sequence: CDR1 SQVTM, CDR2 ANQGSEA. CDR3 length equals 15 residues. CDR3 loop: CSVEDRVTSSETQYF. The CDR3 region has the DNA TGCAGCGTTGAAGATCGGGTGACTAGTTCGGAGACCCAGTACTTC.